What follows are 32 T cell receptor beta chains derived from one specimen sequenced in a study of lymphopenia after photon versus proton radiotherapy. Repertoires were generated with immunoSEQ multiplex PCR, while TCRdb's copy carries only in-frame clones and drops some. Among some 15,000 clones listed, about nine tenths were seen once. The source material was peripheral blood, sampled from a patient treated with proton-based radiotherapy. The receptors derive from a woman aged 55 to 70 with cholangiocarcinoma. Some clones in this sample may be carry-over from other donors' samples.

The V and J genes are TRBV5-1 and TRBJ2-5; D might be TRBD1 (6 bases). The ends were cut back, 0 bases at V and 3 bases at J, with 12 bases in the middle. The CDR3 is 15 residues long. Germline V gene lookup returns CDR1 SGHRS and CDR2 YFSETQ. Written as DNA, the CDR3 is TGCGCCAGCAGCTTGGTGGGACAATTAGAAGAGACCCAGTACTTC. Translated: CASSLVGQLEETQYF.

The rearrangement uses TRBV29-1 and TRBJ2-1; tentative D call: TRBD2 (5 bases). Deletions cut 5 bases from V and 0 bases from J, with 8 bases between. This CDR3 spans 13 amino acids. Germline loops: CDR1 SQVTM, CDR2 ANQGSEA. The CDR3 nucleotides are TGCAGCGTTCAGCGGAGCTCCTACAATGAGCAGTTCTTC. Translated, it gives CSVQRSSYNEQFF.

The chain links TRBV2 to TRBJ2-2; either TRBD1 or TRBD2 may fit D (5 bases each). The CDR3 is 14 amino acids. V lost 6 bases and J 4 bases, leaving 12 bases between the germline ends. The germline V gene has CDR1 SNHLY and CDR2 FYNNEI. The CDR3 region is CASRTDSGTGELFF. The CDR3 DNA reads as TGTGCCAGCAGGACCGACAGCGGCACCGGGGAGCTGTTTTTT.

The rearrangement links TRBV6-5 to TRBJ1-2; D ambiguous. Trimming took 5 bases from V and 4 from J, leaving 17 bases between them. CDR1 is MNHEY and CDR2 is SVGAGI in the germline V gene. The CDR3 is 15 amino acids. DNA for the CDR3: TGTGCCAGCAGTCTCGCGACCCTCCCCATCTATGGCTACACCTTC. Its translation: CASSLATLPIYGYTF.

This chain connects TRBV11-2 to TRBJ2-7; tentative D call: TRBD2 (7 bases). V was trimmed by 5 bases and J by 0 bases, leaving 17 bases between them. Germline assignment: CDR1 SGHAT and CDR2 FQNNGV. The CDR3 extends over 16 amino acids. The chain's CDR3 is CASSPLQGRGSYEQYF. In DNA, the CDR3 is TGTGCCAGCAGCCCCCTCCAGGGGAGGGGCTCCTACGAGCAGTACTTC. The full variable domain, its missing parts supplied by reference TRBV11-2 and TRBJ2-7, is EAGVAQSPRYKIIEKRQSVAFWCNPISGHATLYWYQQILGQGPKLLIQFQNNGVVDDSQLPKDRFSAERLKGVDSTLKIQPAKLEDSAVYLCASSPLQGRGSYEQYFGPGTRLTVT.

The chain uses TRBV7-2 and TRBJ2-7; D is unclear. CDR1 is SGHTA, CDR2 FQGNSA, per germline. The CDR3 extends over 16 amino acids. The V end lost 2 bases, the J end lost 0 bases, and 14 bases lay between the germline ends. CDR3 protein: CASSLPGSKSSYEQYF. Written as DNA, the CDR3 is TGTGCCAGCAGCTTACCTGGCAGTAAGAGCTCCTACGAGCAGTACTTC. Combining the CDR3 with reference TRBV7-2 and TRBJ2-7 gives the whole variable domain GAGVSQSPSNKVTEKGKDVELRCDPISGHTALYWYRQSLGQGLEFLIYFQGNSAPDKSGLPSDRFSAERTGGSVSTLTIQRTQQEDSAVYLCASSLPGSKSSYEQYFGPGTRLTVT.

This chain joins TRBV18 and TRBJ2-5; possibly TRBD2 for D (6 bases). V dropped 5 bases and J dropped 0 bases, with 7 bases sitting between them. Looked up from germline, CDR1 is KGHSH and CDR2 is LQKENI. The CDR3 is 13 amino acids. CDR3 sequence: CASSGGDQETQYF. Written as DNA, the CDR3 is TGTGCCAGCTCAGGCGGGGACCAAGAGACCCAGTACTTC.

The chain combines TRBV6-6 with TRBJ1-2, with no clear D. Trimming took 0 bases from V and 3 from J, leaving 11 bases between them. The CDR3 sequence is 15 residues long. Per germline, CDR1 MNHNY and CDR2 SVGAGI (reference sequence). The CDR3 DNA is TGTGCCAGCAGTTACTCAACAATAATGGACTATGGCTACACCTTC. Its translation is CASSYSTIMDYGYTF.

The chain combines TRBV5-4 with TRBJ1-2; D call uncertain. With 1 base removed from V and 0 bases from J, the gap between germline ends came to 4 bases. The CDR3 spans 13 residues. CDR1 is SGHNT and CDR2 is YYREEE in the germline V gene (reference sequence). The CDR3 DNA reads TGTGCCAGCAGCTTGACGGCTAACTATGGCTACACCTTC. It translates to CASSLTANYGYTF.

As DNA, the CDR3 is TGTGCCAGCAGCTTTCGTAGTGGCAATCAGCCCCAGCATTTT. Its protein is CASSFRSGNQPQHF. The genes are TRBV5-4 and TRBJ1-5, with D uncertain. V lost 2 bases, J lost 2 bases, and 8 bases lay in between. Per the germline V gene, CDR1 is SGHNT and CDR2 is YYREEE (reference sequence). The CDR3 covers 14 residues.

The V gene is TRBV11-2, the J gene TRBJ2-7; possibly TRBD1 or TRBD2 for D (5 bases each). Germline V gene sequence: CDR1 SGHAT, CDR2 FQNNGV. Trimming pared 1 base from V and 6 bases from J, leaving 16 bases between. The CDR3 loop spans 15 amino acids. The CDR3 DNA reads as TGTGCCAGCAGCTTAGTTTATGGGGGATCAGGCGAGCAGTACTTC. It specifies CASSLVYGGSGEQYF.

A few counts support this clone. The rearrangement joins TRBV6-5 to TRBJ1-6; no reliable D call. This CDR3 contains 13 residues. In germline, CDR1 is MNHEY, CDR2 SVGAGI. Trimming took off 4 bases at V and 3 bases at J, with 4 bases between the two ends. The DNA for the CDR3 is TGTGCCAGCAGTTCCAGCTATAATTCACCCCTCCACTTT. Its translation: CASSSSYNSPLHF.

The chain is built from TRBV6-1 and TRBJ1-2; D might be TRBD1 (5 bases). This CDR3 region has 14 residues. Germline loops: CDR1 MNHNS, CDR2 SASEGT. V was shortened by 4 bases and J by 7 bases, with 16 bases between the two germline ends. The CDR3 here is CASSVGRVGSGYTF. Written as DNA, the CDR3 is TGTGCCAGCAGTGTTGGCAGGGTAGGATCTGGCTACACCTTC.

The chain carries TRBV29-1 and TRBJ2-5; a possible D gene is TRBD1 (5 bases). The length of the CDR3 is 13 residues. V lost 2 bases, J lost 6 bases, and 13 bases lay in between. CDR1 is SQVTM, CDR2 ANQGSEA, per germline. The CDR3 spells CSVERQGEKTQYF. The CDR3 nucleotides are TGCAGCGTTGAAAGGCAGGGTGAGAAGACCCAGTACTTC. The whole variable domain, remainder taken from reference TRBV29-1 and TRBJ2-5, is SAVISQKPSRDICQRGTSLTIQCQVDSQVTMMFWYRQQPGQSLTLIATANQGSEATYESGFVIDKFPISRPNLTFSTLTVSNMSPEDSSIYLCSVERQGEKTQYFGPGTRLLVL.

This sequence joins TRBV9 and TRBJ2-1; 8 positions match TRBD1. The CDR3 has 16 amino acids. Trimming at V came to 0 bases and at J to 4 bases, leaving 6 bases not matched to a gene. Germline CDR1 and CDR2: SGDLS and YYNGEE. The CDR3 bases are TGTGCCAGCAGCGTAGCGGGACAGGTGGGATACAATGAGCAGTTCTTC. This gives the protein CASSVAGQVGYNEQFF.

The chain joins TRBV12-2 to TRBJ2-1; TRBD2, the table's D call, was not compared with the DNA. TRBV12-2 is deemed a pseudogene. CDR3 length equals 16 residues. Written as DNA, the CDR3 is TGTGCCAGCAGCTCCCTGACTAGCGGGGGTTTGGATGAGCAGTTCTTC. This codes for CASSSLTSGGLDEQFF.

The J gene is TRBJ1-2, the V gene TRBV11-2, with D tentatively TRBD1 (6 bases). Trimming pared 2 bases from V and 5 bases from J, leaving 27 bases between. The CDR3 is 19 residues long. CDR1 and CDR2 from the germline V gene are SGHAT and FQNNGV. This chain's CDR3 is CASSLTGFRRTANRYGYTF. The CDR3 nucleotides read TGTGCCAGCAGCTTAACCGGATTTCGACGGACAGCCAATCGGTATGGCTACACCTTC.

The J gene is TRBJ1-5, the V gene TRBV6-5; tentative D call: TRBD1 (6 bases). Trimming removed 6 bases at V and 4 bases at J, with 16 bases between. The CDR3 extends over 15 amino acids. Germline V gives CDR1 MNHEY, CDR2 SVGAGI. CDR3 sequence reads: CASRPRDTSNQPQHF. CDR3 sequence (DNA): TGTGCCAGCAGGCCTCGGGACACCTCTAATCAGCCCCAGCATTTT.

This chain joins TRBV19 and TRBJ2-4; no clear D gene. Germline V CDR1 and CDR2: LNHDA, SQIVND (reference sequence). CDR3 size: 15 residues. Between the trimmed V and J ends, which lost 2 bases and 0 bases, there was a span of 8 bases. CDR3 loop: CASSISPEAKNIQYF. The CDR3, as DNA: TGTGCCAGTAGTATAAGTCCAGAAGCCAAAAACATTCAGTACTTC.

The CDR3 nucleotides read TGTGCCAGCAGCCCCCAATCCAGGGGGGGGGCCTATGGCTACACCTTC. It codes for CASSPQSRGGAYGYTF. The J gene is TRBJ1-2, the V gene TRBV7-8, with 7 bases identical to TRBD1. After removal of 5 bases from V and 4 bases from J, the junction contained 13 bases not matched to a gene. This CDR3 is built from 16 residues. From germline, CDR1 is SGHVS and CDR2 FQNEAQ.

The chain combines TRBV5-1 with TRBJ2-1; a possible D gene is TRBD2 (5 bases). Germline values: CDR1 SGHRS, CDR2 YFSETQ. The V and J ends lost 4 bases and 7 bases respectively, with 18 bases between them. There are 15 residues in the CDR3. CDR3: CASSPLDPGKNEQFF. As DNA, the CDR3 is TGCGCCAGCAGCCCCCTCGACCCGGGGAAAAATGAGCAGTTCTTC.

This chain uses TRBV2 with TRBJ2-7; TRBD1 might be the D (5 bases). Germline V lookup: CDR1 SNHLY, CDR2 FYNNEI. The CDR3 is 13 amino acids. V lost 2 bases and J 5 bases, leaving 10 bases between the germline ends. The CDR3 DNA reads as TGTGCCAGCAGTGAACAAGGGGCCCACGAGCAGTACTTC. Amino acid sequence: CASSEQGAHEQYF. Drawing the rest from reference TRBV2 and TRBJ2-7, the complete variable domain is EPEVTQTPSHQVTQMGQEVILRCVPISNHLYFYWYRQILGQKVEFLVSFYNNEISEKSEIFDDQFSVERPDGSNFTLKIRSTKLEDSAMYFCASSEQGAHEQYFGPGTRLTVT.

Written as DNA, the CDR3 is TGTGCCAGCAGTAGGGCTAGCGGGGGGGCGGGAGATACGCAGTATTTT. As protein: CASSRASGGAGDTQYF. This chain joins TRBV6-6 and TRBJ2-3; TRBD2 aligns across 12 bases. V gave up 5 bases and J gave up 5 bases; unmatched junction bases: 8. The CDR3 spans 16 residues. Germline V gives CDR1 MNHNY, CDR2 SVGAGI (reference sequence).

The rearrangement links TRBV9 to TRBJ1-2; D is unresolved. Between the trimmed V and J ends, which lost 1 base and 4 bases, there was a span of 11 bases. CDR1 is SGDLS and CDR2 is YYNGEE in the germline V gene. The CDR3 consists of 14 residues. For the CDR3, the DNA is TGTGCCAGCAGCGTAACTATGGAGGGCTATGGCTACACCTTC. It translates to CASSVTMEGYGYTF.

The chain combines TRBV7-2 with TRBJ2-2, with D possibly TRBD1 on 6 matching bases. Trimming shortened V by 5 bases and J by 5 bases, and 12 bases separated the two germline ends. This CDR3 contains 14 residues. CDR1 SGHTA and CDR2 FQGNSA come from the germline V gene. In DNA, the CDR3 is TGTGCCAGCAGCCTCTACAGGGTTACCGGGGAGCTGTTTTTT. It translates to CASSLYRVTGELFF.

This chain connects TRBV6-5 to TRBJ1-1; no clear D. The V gene lost 6 bases and the J gene lost 1 base, with 12 bases spanning the gap. CDR1 is MNHEY, CDR2 SVGAGI, per germline. This CDR3 spans 14 amino acids. CDR3 loop: CASRGMLENTEAFF. The DNA for the CDR3 is TGTGCCAGCAGGGGGATGTTGGAGAACACTGAAGCTTTCTTT.

The chain recombines TRBV5-1 with TRBJ1-1, with a possible D match to TRBD1 (5 bases). In germline, CDR1 is SGHRS, CDR2 YFSETQ. V lost 5 bases, J lost 1 base, and 9 bases lay in between. The length of the CDR3 is 13 residues. The CDR3 here is CASSPGGNTEAFF. CDR3 sequence (DNA): TGCGCCAGCAGTCCGGGGGGGAACACTGAAGCTTTCTTT.

V gene TRBV2 combines with J gene TRBJ2-5, with 13 bases fitting TRBD2. CDR1 is SNHLY and CDR2 is FYNNEI in the germline V gene. V shed 0 bases and J 7 bases; nucleotides not matched to a gene: 2. This CDR3 is 15 amino acids long. The CDR3 here is CASSEARTSGGTQYF. As DNA, the CDR3 is TGTGCCAGCAGTGAAGCCAGGACTAGCGGGGGGACCCAGTACTTC.

This chain connects TRBV7-8 to TRBJ2-7; D possibly uses TRBD1 or TRBD2 (5 bases each). V was pared by 5 bases and J by 2 bases, with 13 bases between. There are 14 residues in the CDR3. CDR1 is SGHVS, CDR2 FQNEAQ, per germline. The CDR3 DNA follows: TGTGCCAGCAGCCCGGGACGGATCCCCTACGAGCAGTACTTC. Its translation is CASSPGRIPYEQYF.

The chain carries TRBV10-2 and TRBJ1-2; D ambiguous. Germline loops: CDR1 WSHSY, CDR2 SAAADI. V gave up 8 bases and J gave up 5 bases, with 18 bases separating them. The CDR3 loop spans 14 amino acids. CDR3 residues: CASGDGRLGYGYTF. CDR3 DNA: TGCGCCAGCGGAGATGGACGGTTAGGTTATGGCTACACCTTC.

This clone was seen a handful of times. The chain recombines TRBV6-4 with TRBJ2-7; 10 nucleotides match TRBD1. Trimming cost V 6 bases and J 1 base; bases outside gene matches: 9. CDR1 and CDR2 (germline): MRHNA, SNTAGT. CDR3 length equals 16 residues. The CDR3 sequence: CASRPSTGGESYEQYF. DNA for the CDR3: TGTGCCAGCAGACCCTCGACAGGGGGCGAATCCTACGAGCAGTACTTC.

The V call is TRBV23-1, the J call TRBJ2-7; the D call may be TRBD1 or TRBD2 (5 bases each). TRBV23-1 is annotated as an ORF whose role is uncertain. The V gene lost 2 bases and the J gene lost 1 base, with 12 bases spanning the gap. This CDR3 comprises 15 residues. The DNA for the CDR3 is TGCGCCAGCAGTCAAAGGGGACGGGGATCCTACGAGCAGTACTTC. It encodes CASSQRGRGSYEQYF.